A selection of T cell receptor beta chains follows, all from one sample in a study of blood T cell repertoires in COVID-19. Some clones are missing from TCRdb's copy, which holds only in-frame ones; the method was immunoSEQ multiplex PCR. The profile covers around 300,000 clones, with about nine tenths appearing a single time and about 1.7% taken by the ten largest. Material for sequencing was PBMCs or T cells enriched from blood (not recorded which). These TCRs come from a woman aged 40 to 50 who had recovered from COVID-19. Each CDR3 is given with its conserved first and last residue. A D gene is named only where the DNA matches it firmly. Clone size is stated in some rows and not others, as once, few, many or a class when expanded.

J,D,V,size,CDR3,DNA
TRBJ1-2,NA,TRBV6-6,NA,CASSRGGGYGYTF,TGTGCCAGCAGCCGAGGGGGGGGCTATGGCTACACCTTC
TRBJ2-3,NA,TRBV4-1,once,CASSQGATVTDTQYF,TGCGCCAGCAGCCAAGGAGCGACAGTCACAGATACGCAGTATTTT
TRBJ1-4,TRBD1,TRBV9,NA,CASSPRQGPEKLFF,TGTGCCAGCAGCCCCCGACAGGGTCCTGAAAAACTGTTTTTT
TRBJ1-3,TRBD1,TRBV18,NA,CASSPTSGTASGNTIYF,TGTGCCAGCTCTCCAACCTCCGGGACAGCCTCTGGAAACACCATATATTTT
TRBJ2-1,NA,TRBV7-9,NA,CASSPRGARNNEQFF,TGTGCCAGCAGCCCCCGGGGGGCCCGGAACAATGAGCAGTTCTTC
TRBJ2-2,NA,TRBV7-3,NA,CASSTGSTGELFF,TGTGCCAGCAGCACAGGGAGCACCGGGGAGCTGTTTTTT
TRBJ2-7,NA,TRBV7-9,NA,CASSPSDKSYEQYF,TGTGCCAGCAGCCCTTCTGACAAGAGCTACGAGCAGTACTTC
TRBJ1-2,NA,TRBV7-9,NA,CASSQQGEKGYGYTF,TGTGCCAGCAGCCAACAGGGTGAGAAGGGTTATGGCTACACCTTC
TRBJ1-2,NA,TRBV11-2,NA,CASSSRQVYGYTF,TGTGCCAGCAGCTCAAGACAGGTCTATGGCTACACCTTC
TRBJ1-2,TRBD1,TRBV7-2,NA,CASSLGGTGANYGYTF,TGTGCCAGCAGCTTAGGGGGGACAGGAGCTAACTATGGCTACACCTTC
TRBJ2-5,TRBD1,TRBV6-5,NA,CASSFWDRFQETQYF,TGTGCCAGCAGTTTCTGGGACAGGTTCCAAGAGACCCAGTACTTC
TRBJ1-2,NA,TRBV3-1/TRBV3-2,NA,CASSQEVGSLGGINYGYTF,TGTGCCAGCAGCCAAGAGGTAGGAAGTTTAGGAGGGATTAACTATGGCTACACCTTC
TRBJ2-7,TRBD2,TRBV9,NA,CASSVDPAGGPYEQYF,TGTGCCAGCAGCGTAGATCCAGCGGGAGGGCCCTACGAGCAGTACTTC
TRBJ1-2,NA,TRBV13,NA,CASRRGMGSYTF,TGTGCCAGCAGGAGGGGGATGGGCAGCTACACCTTC
TRBJ2-3,NA,TRBV9,NA,CASSDRYTDTQYF,TGTGCCAGCAGCGACAGGTACACAGATACGCAGTATTTT
TRBJ2-1,TRBD2,TRBV10-3,NA,CAISIGTSDNNEQFF,TGTGCCATCAGCATCGGGACTAGCGATAACAATGAGCAGTTCTTC
TRBJ2-7,NA,TRBV11-2,NA,CASSLGDTLYEQYF,TGTGCCAGCAGCTTAGGAGATACTCTCTACGAGCAGTACTTC
TRBJ2-3,TRBD2,TRBV18,NA,CASSPGPSGRFTDTQYF,TGTGCCAGCTCACCGGGTCCTAGCGGGAGGTTCACAGATACGCAGTATTTT
TRBJ1-3,TRBD1,TRBV24-1,few,CATSERDRYFSGNTIYF,TGTGCCACCAGTGAGAGGGACAGGTACTTCTCTGGAAACACCATATATTTT
TRBJ1-1,TRBD1,TRBV7-2,NA,CASSARQGSTEAFF,TGTGCCAGCAGCGCGCGACAGGGGAGCACTGAAGCTTTCTTT
TRBJ2-5,NA,TRBV6-5,NA,CASSRDSGRETQYF,TGTGCCAGCAGCAGGGACTCGGGAAGAGAGACCCAGTACTTC
TRBJ1-1,NA,TRBV27,NA,CASSPRPNAATEAFF,TGTGCCAGCAGTCCGAGACCGAACGCGGCCACTGAAGCTTTCTTT
TRBJ2-7,NA,TRBV19,NA,CASSTASALYEQYF,TGTGCCAGTAGTACGGCTAGCGCCTTATACGAGCAGTACTTC
TRBJ1-2,NA,TRBV10-1,NA,CASSEQANYGYTF,TGCGCCAGCAGTGAACAGGCTAACTATGGCTACACCTTC
TRBJ1-3,NA,TRBV7-2,NA,CASSEQQGLRGNTIYF,TGTGCCAGCAGCGAGCAACAGGGATTGCGGGGAAACACCATATATTTT
TRBJ1-5,TRBD1,TRBV28,NA,CAIAGTGYQPQHF,TGTGCCATAGCCGGGACAGGCTATCAGCCCCAGCATTTT
TRBJ1-1,NA,TRBV5-4,NA,CASSLDPGNTEAFF,TGTGCCAGCAGCTTGGATCCAGGGAACACTGAAGCTTTCTTT
TRBJ1-6,NA,TRBV4-2,NA,CASSLEMNNSPLHF,TGTGCCAGCAGCCTTGAGATGAATAATTCACCCCTCCACTTT
TRBJ2-7,NA,TRBV5-1,NA,CASSWGGQSYEQYF,TGCGCCAGCAGCTGGGGCGGACAGAGCTACGAGCAGTACTTC
TRBJ1-1,NA,TRBV11-2,NA,CASSRYRVGTEAFF,TGTGCCAGCAGCAGATACAGGGTTGGAACTGAAGCTTTCTTT
TRBJ2-1,NA,TRBV7-9,once,CASSLTGENEQFF,TGTGCCAGCAGCTTAACCGGTGAGAATGAGCAGTTCTTC
TRBJ2-1,TRBD1,TRBV29-1,NA,CSVLRQGGDNEQFF,TGCAGCGTTCTTCGACAGGGTGGGGACAATGAGCAGTTCTTC
TRBJ1-1,NA,TRBV25-1,NA,CASSESGRGNTEAFF,TGTGCCAGCAGTGAATCCGGCAGGGGGAACACTGAAGCTTTCTTT
TRBJ1-3,NA,TRBV5-5,NA,CASTLGGISSGNTIYF,TGTGCCAGCACCTTAGGGGGAATTAGCTCTGGAAACACCATATATTTT
TRBJ2-2,NA,TRBV5-1,NA,CASSLSASGTGELFF,TGCGCCAGCAGCTTGTCCGCCAGCGGCACCGGGGAGCTGTTTTTT
TRBJ2-7,TRBD1,TRBV5-1,many,CASSYRDRGLEQYF,TGCGCCAGCAGCTACCGGGACAGGGGGCTCGAGCAGTACTTC
TRBJ1-2,NA,TRBV5-4,NA,CASSWPGGSPGGGYTF,TGTGCCAGCAGCTGGCCCGGAGGGAGCCCGGGAGGTGGCTACACCTTC
TRBJ1-5,NA,TRBV24-1,NA,CATVNTRGGDQPQHF,TGTGCCACCGTGAATACGAGGGGAGGGGATCAGCCCCAGCATTTT
TRBJ1-6,NA,TRBV2,NA,CASRDTDSYNSPLHF,TGTGCCAGCAGGGATACAGACTCCTATAATTCACCCCTCCACTTT
TRBJ2-1,TRBD2,TRBV7-3,NA,CASSLKAGHYNEQFF,TGTGCCAGCAGCTTAAAAGCGGGGCACTACAATGAGCAGTTCTTC
TRBJ1-4,TRBD1,TRBV7-6,NA,CASSLSTGADEKLFF,TGTGCCAGCAGCTTATCAACAGGGGCGGATGAAAAACTGTTTTTT
TRBJ2-2,TRBD1,TRBV10-2,NA,CASSEDRASDTGELFF,TGCGCCAGCAGTGAAGACAGGGCTTCGGACACCGGGGAGCTGTTTTTT
TRBJ2-1,NA,TRBV5-1,NA,CASSSLRAGAHNEQFF,TGCGCCAGCAGTTCCCTTAGGGCGGGGGCACACAATGAGCAGTTCTTC
TRBJ2-3,TRBD1,TRBV12-5,NA,CASGLVLDRGFSSTDTQYF,TGTGCTAGTGGTTTGGTACTTGACAGGGGCTTCTCTAGCACAGATACGCAGTATTTT
TRBJ1-1,NA,TRBV29-1,NA,CSVVTGFEAFF,TGCAGCGTTGTGACGGGGTTTGAAGCTTTCTTT
TRBJ2-5,NA,TRBV24-1,NA,CATSDPGHQQETQYF,TGTGCCACCAGTGACCCGGGACACCAGCAAGAGACCCAGTACTTC